This TCR beta chain originates from a study of cytomegalovirus exposure and HLA in healthy donors. Findings of the study overall: A later analysis linked about 17,000 TCR beta sequences to HLA alleles at 0.05 false discovery rate.

The PCR contained 60 Vbeta and 13 Jbeta primers. The data were produced by immunoSEQ multiplex PCR, yet TCRdb's version contains in-frame clones alone and is incomplete. The profile shows roughly 150,000 clones, 60% to 85% of them singletons. With respect to this clone: What it recognizes is unknown.

CDR3 length: 13 residues. V lost 0 bases and J 10 bases, leaving 10 bases between the germline ends. Per the germline V gene, CDR1 is LGHNA and CDR2 is YNFKEQ. This receptor was obtained from a man aged 35 to 55 in good health and CMV-seropositive. This chain connects TRBV4-2 to TRBJ2-1; possible D gene TRBD2, 6 bases. Material for sequencing was PBMCs. The CDR3 loop is CASSQDRAGEQFF. The DNA of the CDR3 is TGTGCCAGCAGCCAAGATCGGGCGGGGGAGCAGTTCTTC.